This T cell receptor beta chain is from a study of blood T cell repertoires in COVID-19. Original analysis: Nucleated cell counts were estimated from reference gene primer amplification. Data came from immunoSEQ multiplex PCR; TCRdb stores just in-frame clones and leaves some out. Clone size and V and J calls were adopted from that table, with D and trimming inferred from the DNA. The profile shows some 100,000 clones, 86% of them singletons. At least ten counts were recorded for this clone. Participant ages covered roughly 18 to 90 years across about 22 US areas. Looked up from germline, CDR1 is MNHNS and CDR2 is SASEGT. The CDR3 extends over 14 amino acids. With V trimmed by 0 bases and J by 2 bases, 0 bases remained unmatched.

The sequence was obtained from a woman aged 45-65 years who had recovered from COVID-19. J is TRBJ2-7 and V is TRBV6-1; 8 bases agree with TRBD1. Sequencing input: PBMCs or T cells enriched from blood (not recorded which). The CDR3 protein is CASSEARGPYEQYF. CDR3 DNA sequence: TGTGCCAGCAGTGAAGCCAGGGGGCCCTACGAGCAGTACTTC.